Listed below are T cell receptor beta chains from one sample, sequenced in a study of T cells in Graves' hyperthyroidism and ophthalmopathy. TCRdb processed the multiplex PCR reads anew with MiXCR; each CDR3 protein has one entry. In the table there are 600,000 or so distinct CDR3 sequences, roughly 15% of which are singletons. The sample taken for sequencing was blood. These receptors were collected from a woman aged 45 to 65 with Graves' ophthalmopathy. Each CDR3 is given with its conserved first and last residue. The D gene is left open where the match is weak. The size field is filled for only some rows; it gives once, few, many or a size class.

V	D	J	size	CDR3	DNA
TRBV7-9	-	TRBJ1-5	-	CASTGYGNQPQHF	TGTGCCAGCACGGGGTATGGAAATCAGCCCCAGCATTTT
TRBV12-3/TRBV12-4	TRBD1	TRBJ1-2	many	CASSGSQGFGYTF	TGTGCCAGCAGCGGATCACAGGGGTTTGGCTACACCTTC
TRBV20-1	TRBD2	TRBJ2-1	many	CSASVTSGGSYNEQFF	TGCAGTGCTAGCGTGACTAGCGGGGGATCCTACAATGAGCAGTTCTTC
TRBV20-1	-	TRBJ2-7	many	CSDPYGADSSYEQYF	TGCAGTGACCCCTACGGGGCGGACAGCTCCTACGAGCAGTACTTC
TRBV7-9	-	TRBJ2-1	many	CASRGGGGFNEQFF	TGTGCCAGCAGAGGGGGGGGGGGTTTCAATGAGCAGTTCTTC
TRBV13	TRBD2	TRBJ2-3	few	CASGLAGGPSDTQYF	TGTGCCAGCGGGCTAGCGGGAGGGCCCTCAGATACGCAGTATTTT
TRBV2	-	TRBJ2-3	many	CASPDRDSTDTQYF	TGTGCCAGCCCTGACCGGGACAGCACAGATACGCAGTATTTT
TRBV12-3/TRBV12-4	-	TRBJ2-1	-	CASSLGRGHNEQFF	TGTGCCAGCAGTTTGGGACGCGGTCACAATGAGCAGTTCTTC
TRBV28	TRBD2	TRBJ2-2	-	CASKLAGNTGELFF	TGTGCCAGCAAACTAGCGGGAAACACCGGGGAGCTGTTTTTT
TRBV19	TRBD1	TRBJ1-2	few	CASSLLIRGRPDYGYTF	TGTGCCAGTAGTCTCCTCATTAGGGGGCGGCCGGACTATGGCTACACCTTC
TRBV29-1	-	TRBJ2-5	many	CSVEDGRREWETQYF	TGCAGCGTTGAAGACGGACGCAGGGAATGGGAGACCCAGTACTTC
TRBV2	TRBD1	TRBJ1-1	few	CACSGDRDTEAFF	TGTGCCTGCAGTGGGGACAGGGACACTGAAGCTTTCTTT
TRBV7-4	-	TRBJ2-2	many	CASSLRELFF	TGTGCCAGCAGCTTAAGGGAGCTGTTTTTT
TRBV28	TRBD2	TRBJ2-2	many	CASSRSGSSTGELFF	TGTGCCAGCAGTCGTAGCGGGAGTAGCACCGGGGAGCTGTTTTTT
TRBV27	-	TRBJ2-3	-	CASSRPGTTDTQYF	TGTGCCAGCAGTAGACCGGGAACCACAGATACGCAGTATTTT
TRBV18	TRBD1	TRBJ2-7	many	CASSADRSYGQYF	TGTGCCAGCTCGGCGGACAGGTCCTACGGGCAGTACTTC
TRBV9	-	TRBJ2-3	few	CASSEASVSTDTQYF	TGTGCCAGCAGCGAGGCTAGCGTGAGCACAGATACGCAGTATTTT
TRBV5-1	TRBD2	TRBJ2-7	few	CASSVGLANEQYF	TGCGCCAGCAGCGTGGGACTAGCGAACGAGCAGTACTTC
TRBV19	-	TRBJ2-1	-	CASSIRRTAYNEQFF	TGTGCCAGTAGTATTAGAAGGACAGCCTACAATGAGCAGTTCTTC
TRBV4-3	-	TRBJ2-3	-	CASSQEGFLTDTQYF	TGCGCCAGCAGCCAAGAGGGGTTTTTGACAGATACGCAGTATTTT
TRBV5-8	-	TRBJ2-7	many	CASSRDWGPYEQYF	TGTGCCAGCAGCAGAGATTGGGGGCCGTACGAGCAGTACTTC
TRBV12-3/TRBV12-4	-	TRBJ2-3	many	CASSSRPPGSNTDTQYF	TGTGCCAGCAGCTCACGACCTCCCGGGAGCAACACAGATACGCAGTATTTT
TRBV15	-	TRBJ2-6	few	CATSRFHRAAGANVLTF	TGTGCCACCAGCAGATTCCACAGGGCAGCTGGGGCCAACGTCCTGACTTTC
TRBV20-1	TRBD1	TRBJ1-2	-	CSVISTRQGATANYGYTF	TGCAGTGTTATAAGCACCCGACAGGGGGCAACAGCTAACTATGGCTACACCTTC
TRBV24-1	TRBD2	TRBJ2-3	many	CATSDPGLAGADTQYF	TGTGCCACCAGTGATCCTGGACTAGCGGGAGCCGATACGCAGTATTTT
TRBV6-1	-	TRBJ1-5	few	CASTHRERAGNQPQHF	TGTGCCAGCACGCACAGGGAACGAGCGGGCAATCAGCCCCAGCATTTT
TRBV4-1	-	TRBJ1-1	many	CASSQDSNGGPNTEAFF	TGCGCCAGCAGCCAAGATTCGAATGGGGGCCCGAACACTGAAGCTTTCTTT
TRBV20-1	TRBD2	TRBJ2-1	-	CSAENAGTSTVNEQFF	TGCAGTGCTGAGAACGCCGGGACTAGTACCGTTAATGAGCAGTTCTTC
TRBV12-3/TRBV12-4	TRBD1	TRBJ2-7	many	CASSLRDRGTEQYF	TGTGCCAGCAGTTTACGAGACAGGGGAACCGAGCAGTACTTC
TRBV2	-	TRBJ2-5	few	CASSTRDPRQETQYF	TGTGCCAGCAGTACACGGGACCCACGGCAAGAGACCCAGTACTTC
TRBV2	-	TRBJ2-7	many	CASSMEGAGEQYF	TGTGCCAGTTCAATGGAGGGGGCGGGAGAGCAGTACTTC
TRBV27	-	TRBJ1-6	many	CASSKQGAFIPLHF	TGTGCCAGCAGTAAACAGGGCGCGTTTATCCCCCTCCACTTT
TRBV28	-	TRBJ1-1	many	CASSLLGRIGEAFF	TGTGCCAGCAGTTTATTAGGGAGGATCGGTGAAGCTTTCTTT
TRBV3-1	-	TRBJ2-7	few	CASSQEGRDEQYF	TGTGCCAGCAGCCAAGAAGGTAGGGACGAGCAGTACTTC
TRBV11-3	-	TRBJ2-2	many	CASSLKGNTGELFF	TGTGCCAGCAGCTTAAAAGGGAACACCGGGGAGCTGTTTTTT
TRBV12-3/TRBV12-4	-	TRBJ2-5	many	CASSYLGQETQYF	TGTGCCAGCAGTTATCTCGGACAAGAGACCCAGTACTTC
TRBV20-1	-	TRBJ2-1	many	CSARKAGTKNNEQFF	TGCAGTGCTAGAAAGGCGGGAACGAAAAACAATGAGCAGTTCTTC
TRBV19	TRBD2	TRBJ2-1	-	CASSIDPPGGPGNEQFF	TGTGCCAGTAGTATAGATCCACCGGGAGGGCCCGGGAATGAGCAGTTCTTC
TRBV7-9	TRBD1	TRBJ1-2	many	CASSHPGQGNYGYTF	TGTGCCAGCAGCCATCCGGGACAGGGGAACTATGGCTACACCTTC
TRBV19	-	TRBJ2-7	-	CASSMLQGIEKADEQYF	TGTGCCAGTAGTATGCTGCAGGGTATAGAAAAGGCGGACGAGCAGTACTTC
TRBV6-2/TRBV6-3	TRBD2	TRBJ2-1	-	CASKKLAGEGNEQFF	TGTGCCAGCAAAAAACTAGCGGGAGAGGGCAATGAGCAGTTCTTC
TRBV2	-	TRBJ1-2	many	CASKGTLLAYGYTF	TGTGCCAGCAAGGGGACACTCCTGGCTTATGGCTACACCTTC
TRBV3-1	-	TRBJ1-5	many	CASSQDLPGSAQPQHF	TGTGCCAGCAGCCAAGATCTCCCAGGGAGCGCTCAGCCCCAGCATTTT
TRBV7-2	-	TRBJ2-7	many	CASRPSDPQYEQYF	TGTGCCAGCCGCCCCTCGGACCCACAATACGAGCAGTACTTC
TRBV30	TRBD2	TRBJ2-1	-	CAWSGTRHNEQFF	TGCGCCTGGAGTGGGACTAGACACAATGAGCAGTTCTTC
TRBV7-8	-	TRBJ2-7	-	CASSQTAFSSYEQYF	TGTGCCAGCAGCCAGACAGCTTTCAGCTCCTACGAGCAGTACTTC
TRBV28	-	TRBJ1-1	many	CASSLPTGGNTEAFF	TGTGCCAGCAGTTTACCAACAGGTGGGAACACTGAAGCTTTCTTT
TRBV28	-	TRBJ1-2	few	CARGRRGVLNYGYTF	TGTGCCAGGGGCCGCCGTGGGGTCCTTAACTATGGCTACACCTTC
TRBV7-6	TRBD2	TRBJ2-7	few	CASSQLAGRQTYEQYF	TGTGCCAGCAGCCAATTAGCGGGCCGCCAAACCTACGAGCAGTACTTC
TRBV2	TRBD2	TRBJ2-1	many	CASSVGLVGSYNEQFF	TGTGCCAGCAGCGTTGGACTAGTCGGTTCCTACAATGAGCAGTTCTTC
TRBV10-3	-	TRBJ2-7	-	CAIRLDCEQYF	TGTGCCATCAGGTTAGACTGCGAGCAGTACTTC
TRBV11-2	-	TRBJ2-2	few	CASSLALYTGELFF	TGTGCCAGCAGCTTAGCACTATATACCGGGGAGCTGTTTTTT
TRBV2	TRBD2	TRBJ2-5	few	CASSLIRTSGLHQETQYF	TGTGCCAGCAGTCTAATTCGGACTAGCGGGCTCCACCAAGAGACCCAGTACTTC